This T cell receptor beta chain was sequenced during a study of post-analysis software for immune sequencing data. Overall study context: Relapsing-remitting, secondary progressive and progressive-relapsing forms of multiple sclerosis all featured among disease courses. The study's findings and limits: Multiple sclerosis patients had significantly lower normalized Chao1 diversity than controls. Roughly five TRBV segments were significantly more frequent in patients than in controls. TRBV5-6, TRBV5-1 and TRBV20-1 were among these segments. The authors found that F measure strongly co-clustered same-batch samples.

Turning to this clonotype: Its specificity is unknown.

V lost 1 base and J lost 5; bases outside the gene matches: 2. This CDR3 comprises 14 residues. The V gene's germline CDR1 is SGHRS and CDR2 YFSETQ. Unique molecular identifiers had been added to the TCR beta cDNA libraries. About 500,000 cDNA molecules were obtained per 1 to 10 million input T cells. TCRdb ran MiXCR on the PCR reads and lists one entry per CDR3 protein. Here the sample spans some 240,000 distinct CDR3 sequences, 35% to 45% being singletons. The chain has TRBV5-1 and TRBJ2-1; 8 nucleotides line up with TRBD2. Sequenced sample: blood. This TCR derives from a girl aged 10 to 17 with multiple sclerosis. The CDR3 DNA sequence: TGCGCCAGCAGCTTGAGCGGGAGTGACAATGAGCAGTTCTTC. This gives the protein CASSLSGSDNEQFF.